One T cell receptor (beta chain) is described in this entry. The antigen is not known. Use of 60 Vbeta and 13 Jbeta primers characterized the PCR. The repertoire was sequenced with immunoSEQ multiplex PCR; TCRdb's copy has only in-frame clones and lacks some. The sample's table shows tens of thousands of clones. This sample is drawn from a study of cytomegalovirus exposure and HLA in healthy donors. Points from the study as a whole: Cytomegalovirus association was listed for 170 or so TCR beta chains. Despite most TCR sequences being rare, some public TCRs occurred in many donors. After further analysis at a later stage, 16,951 TCR beta sequences were associated with HLA alleles at 0.05 false discovery rate.

Losses at the gene ends were 2 bases for V and 12 bases for J; bases not matched to a gene: 11. The CDR3 runs to 14 residues. Germline CDR1 and CDR2: MDHEN and SYDVKM. The sample consisted of PBMCs. The clonotype comes from a man aged 45-65 years in good health and CMV-seropositive. The chain is built from TRBV28 and TRBJ2-7; TRBD2 aligns across 9 bases. The CDR3: CASSLPTSGLAVYF. DNA of the CDR3: TGTGCCAGCAGTTTACCGACTAGCGGTTTGGCGGTGTACTTC. Based on the CDR3 plus reference TRBV28 and TRBJ2-7, the full variable domain is DVKVTQSSRYLVKRTGEKVFLECVQDMDHENMFWYRQDPGLGLRLIYFSYDVKMKEKGDIPEGYSVSREKKERFSLILESASTNQTSMYLCASSLPTSGLAVYFGPGTRLTVT.